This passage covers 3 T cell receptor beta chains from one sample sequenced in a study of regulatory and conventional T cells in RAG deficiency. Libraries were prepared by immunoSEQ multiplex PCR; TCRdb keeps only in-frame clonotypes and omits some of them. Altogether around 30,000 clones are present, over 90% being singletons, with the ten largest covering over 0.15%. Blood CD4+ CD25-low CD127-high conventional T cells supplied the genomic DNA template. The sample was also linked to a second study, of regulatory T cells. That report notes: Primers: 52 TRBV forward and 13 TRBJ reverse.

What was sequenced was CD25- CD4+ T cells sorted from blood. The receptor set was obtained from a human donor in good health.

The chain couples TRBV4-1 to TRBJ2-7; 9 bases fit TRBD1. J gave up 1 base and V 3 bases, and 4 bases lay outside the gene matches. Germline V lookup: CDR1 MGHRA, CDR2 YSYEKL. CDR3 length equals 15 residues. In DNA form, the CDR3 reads TGCGCCAGCAGCCACCGCGGACAGGGGTCCTACGAGCAGTACTTC. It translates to CASSHRGQGSYEQYF.

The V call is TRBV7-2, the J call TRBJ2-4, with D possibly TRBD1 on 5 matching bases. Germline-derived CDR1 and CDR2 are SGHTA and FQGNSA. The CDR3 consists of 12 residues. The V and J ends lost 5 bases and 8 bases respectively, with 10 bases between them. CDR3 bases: TGTGCCAGCAGCCCCCCAGGGCACATTCAGTACTTC. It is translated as CASSPPGHIQYF. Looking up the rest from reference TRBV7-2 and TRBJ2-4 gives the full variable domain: GAGVSQSPSNKVTEKGKDVELRCDPISGHTALYWYRQSLGQGLEFLIYFQGNSAPDKSGLPSDRFSAERTGGSVSTLTIQRTQQEDSAVYLCASSPPGHIQYFGAGTRLSVL.

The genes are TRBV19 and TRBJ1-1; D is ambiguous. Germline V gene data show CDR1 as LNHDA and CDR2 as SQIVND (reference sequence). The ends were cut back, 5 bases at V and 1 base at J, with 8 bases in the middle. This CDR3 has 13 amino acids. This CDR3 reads CASSPRGNTEAFF. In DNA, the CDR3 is TGTGCCAGTAGTCCTCGGGGGAACACTGAAGCTTTCTTT.